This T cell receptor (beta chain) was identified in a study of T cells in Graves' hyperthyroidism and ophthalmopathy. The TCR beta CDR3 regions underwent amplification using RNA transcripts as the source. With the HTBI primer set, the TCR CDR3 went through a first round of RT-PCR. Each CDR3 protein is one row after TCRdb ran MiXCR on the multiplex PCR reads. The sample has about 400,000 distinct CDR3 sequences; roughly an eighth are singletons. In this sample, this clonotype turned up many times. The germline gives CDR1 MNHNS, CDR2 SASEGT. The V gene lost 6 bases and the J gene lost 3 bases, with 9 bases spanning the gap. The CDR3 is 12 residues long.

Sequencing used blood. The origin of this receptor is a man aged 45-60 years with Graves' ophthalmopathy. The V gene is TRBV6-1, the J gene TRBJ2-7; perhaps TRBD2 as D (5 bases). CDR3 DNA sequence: TGTGCCAGCAGCGAGCGGTACTACGAGCAGTACTTC. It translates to CASSERYYEQYF.